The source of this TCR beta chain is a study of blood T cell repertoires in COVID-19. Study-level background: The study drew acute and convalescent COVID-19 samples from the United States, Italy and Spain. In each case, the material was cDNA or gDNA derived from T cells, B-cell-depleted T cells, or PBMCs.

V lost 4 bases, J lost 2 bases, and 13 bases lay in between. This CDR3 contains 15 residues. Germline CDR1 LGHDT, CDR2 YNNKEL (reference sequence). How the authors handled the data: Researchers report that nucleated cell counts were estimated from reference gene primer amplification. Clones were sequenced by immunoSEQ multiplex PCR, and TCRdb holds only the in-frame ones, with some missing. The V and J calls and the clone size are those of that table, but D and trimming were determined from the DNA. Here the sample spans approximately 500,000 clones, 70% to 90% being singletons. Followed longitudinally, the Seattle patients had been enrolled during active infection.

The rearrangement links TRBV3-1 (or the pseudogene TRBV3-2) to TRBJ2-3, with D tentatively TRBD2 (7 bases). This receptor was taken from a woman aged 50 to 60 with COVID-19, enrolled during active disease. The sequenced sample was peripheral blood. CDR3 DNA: TGTGCCAGCAGCCCCGGGGGGCCAAACACAGATACGCAGTATTTT. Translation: CASSPGGPNTDTQYF.